A selection of T cell receptor beta chains follows, all from one sample in a study of tumor-infiltrating lymphocytes in primary liver carcinoma. TCRdb fed the multiplex PCR reads into MiXCR, producing one record per CDR3 protein. The sample consists of tens of thousands of distinct CDR3 sequences, about three quarters of them appearing once. Sequencing was performed on liver tumor tissue from sampling region 4. Source of these receptors: a man in his forties or fifties with primary liver carcinoma and hepatitis B virus infection. Both conserved end residues are part of each CDR3. A D gene is named only where the DNA matches it firmly. Clone size is not always given. Where it is, it says once, few, many or a class for expanded clones.

J	size	V	D	DNA	CDR3
TRBJ2-5	NA	TRBV11-2	NA	TGTGCCAGCAGATCCCGGAACTTGGCCCACCAAGAGACCCAATACTTC	CASRSRNLAHQETQYF
TRBJ2-6	NA	TRBV4-1	NA	TGCGCCAACAGCCAAGCTGGGGCCAACATCCTGACTTTC	CANSQAGANILTF
TRBJ2-3	NA	TRBV6-6	NA	TGCGCCCGCAGTCCCATCGCGTGTGGAGTCACAGATACGCAGTATTTT	CARSPIACGVTDTQYF
TRBJ1-1	many	TRBV6-5	NA	TGTGCCAGCAGTCGGGACATAAACACTGAAGCTTTCTTT	CASSRDINTEAFF
TRBJ2-5	medium-sized	TRBV11-2	TRBD2	TGTGCCAGCAGCTTAGATCCGTGGTCTAGCGGGAGAGGAGAGACCCAGTACTTC	CASSLDPWSSGRGETQYF
TRBJ2-3	few	TRBV29-1	NA	TGCAGCGTTGTCAGACAGATCAATCAGCCCCAGTATTTT	CSVVRQINQPQYF
TRBJ2-5	once	TRBV6-1	TRBD1	TGTGCCAGCGACAACAGGGGGCGTGAGACCCAGTACTTC	CASDNRGRETQYF
TRBJ2-7	once	TRBV12-3/TRBV12-4	TRBD1	TGTGCCAGCAGTATGGGGACAGGGGGGTCGTGCGAGCAATACTTC	CASSMGTGGSCEQYF
TRBJ2-5	many	TRBV6-5	TRBD1	TGTGCCAGCAGTTGGACAGGGAAAGAGACCCAGTACTTC	CASSWTGKETQYF
TRBJ2-3	NA	TRBV12-3/TRBV12-4	TRBD2	TGTGCCAGCAGTCCCCCACTAGCGGTAGTAGATACGTTGTATTTT	CASSPPLAVVDTLYF
TRBJ1-4	NA	TRBV4-2	NA	TGTGCCAGCACCCCTGGCAGGACGCAGGAAAAACTGTTTTTT	CASTPGRTQEKLFF
TRBJ2-7	NA	TRBV7-8	TRBD2	TGTGCAAGCAGCGTAATCGCGGGGTGCCGGGGGGTGCAGTACTTC	CASSVIAGCRGVQYF
TRBJ2-1	few	TRBV12-3/TRBV12-4	NA	TGTGCCAGCAGTTTGAGGAACCATGAGCAGTTCTTC	CASSLRNHEQFF
TRBJ2-2	NA	TRBV6-1	NA	TGTGCCAGCAGTGATGGGTCCGGAGGCTCCGGGGAGCTGGTTTTT	CASSDGSGGSGELVF
TRBJ2-3	many	TRBV29-1	NA	TGCAGTGCCTGGCATGCAGATATGCAGTATTTT	CSAWHADMQYF
TRBJ2-1	large	TRBV7-9	NA	TGTGCCAGCAGCTTACCATATCAGGGGCCTAAAACAAATGAGCAGTTCTTC	CASSLPYQGPKTNEQFF
TRBJ2-4	NA	TRBV12-3/TRBV12-4	TRBD2	TGTGCCATCAAGAGAGCGGGGGAGGGAAACATTCAGTACTTC	CAIKRAGEGNIQYF
TRBJ2-3	many	TRBV11-2	NA	TGTGCCAGCAGCTCCTACGGACAGAGAACAGATACGCAGTATTTT	CASSSYGQRTDTQYF
TRBJ1-1	many	TRBV5-1	NA	TGCGCCAGCAGCTTGGACACGCCGAACACTGAAGCTTTCTTT	CASSLDTPNTEAFF
TRBJ1-6	NA	TRBV4-1	NA	TGCGCCGGCAGCCTCGTCCATGGGGCCAATTCACCCCTCCACTTT	CAGSLVHGANSPLHF
TRBJ2-3	NA	TRBV12-5	NA	TGTGCTAGTGACGACCAACTCGGAGTGCATACGCAGTATTTT	CASDDQLGVHTQYF
TRBJ2-1	NA	TRBV29-1	TRBD1	TGCAGTACCAGGACAGGGGGGAATGAGCAGTTCTTC	CSTRTGGNEQFF
TRBJ1-1	many	TRBV11-2	NA	TGTGCCAGCAGCAAGGACGGGGGCAGGGGTGAGGCTTTCTTT	CASSKDGGRGEAFF
TRBJ1-4	once	TRBV11-2	NA	TGTGCCAGCAGCCCAGCCATAGCTCCAACTAATGGAAAACTGTTTTTT	CASSPAIAPTNGKLFF
TRBJ2-7	once	TRBV11-2	NA	TGTGCCGGCAGCTTGGATGTAAGGGGACATGGATCCTACGAGCAGTACTTC	CAGSLDVRGHGSYEQYF
TRBJ2-1	few	TRBV29-1	NA	TGCAGCGTCGGGGCTCCGAGATCCTACAATGAGCAGTTCTTC	CSVGAPRSYNEQFF
TRBJ2-6	NA	TRBV5-4	NA	TGTGCCAGCAGCTCCGGGTCTTTCTTCTCTGGGGCCAACGTCCTGACTTTC	CASSSGSFFSGANVLTF
TRBJ2-2	NA	TRBV11-2	NA	TGTGCCAGCAGCTTTGCGGTAGTTTCCGGGAAGCTGTTTTTT	CASSFAVVSGKLFF
TRBJ2-7	many	TRBV5-6	NA	TGTGGCAGCAGCCGCAGATACGAGCAGTACTTC	CGSSRRYEQYF
TRBJ2-7	few	TRBV29-1	NA	TGCAGCGCCATGACATCTGGGACTGGCACTCCCTCCGAGCAGTACTTC	CSAMTSGTGTPSEQYF
TRBJ2-7	few	TRBV6-5	NA	TGTGCCAGCAGTTACAAGGGCCCTGCCTCTTCGATACCCTACGAGCAGTACTTC	CASSYKGPASSIPYEQYF
TRBJ1-5	NA	TRBV6-5	NA	TGTGCCAGCAGGAGACAGGCCAATAGCAATCAGCCCCATCATTTT	CASRRQANSNQPHHF
TRBJ2-5	NA	TRBV11-2	NA	TGTGCCAGCAGCTTAGTGAGACTGGCCCTGGAAAAAAAAGAGACCCAGTACTTC	CASSLVRLALEKKETQYF
TRBJ1-4	NA	TRBV6-5	NA	TGTGCCAGCAGTAAAGGGGTAGCTAATGAAAAACTGTTTTTT	CASSKGVANEKLFF
TRBJ1-6	NA	TRBV14	NA	TGTACCAGTAGCCACTCGGGAGAAAATTCACCCCTCCACTTT	CTSSHSGENSPLHF
TRBJ2-1	NA	TRBV12-3/TRBV12-4	NA	TGTGCCAGCAGTTTATTACCCTTGGGCAGCAAGCAGTTCTTC	CASSLLPLGSKQFF
TRBJ2-2	NA	TRBV11-1	TRBD1	TGTGCCAGCAGTTTTACAGGGGTTATCGGGGAGCTGTCTTTT	CASSFTGVIGELSF
TRBJ2-5	NA	TRBV11-2	NA	TGTGCCAGCAGCTTAGCGGGGCTAGCCCTGGGAGAAAAGGAGACCCAGTACTTC	CASSLAGLALGEKETQYF
TRBJ2-1	NA	TRBV29-1	NA	TGCAGCGTCTCCTCCTACAATGAGCAGTTCTTC	CSVSSYNEQFF
TRBJ1-2	NA	TRBV29-1	NA	TGCAGCGTTATCCAAGGGAATGGCCACACCTTC	CSVIQGNGHTF
TRBJ2-1	few	TRBV6-1	TRBD1	TGTGCCAGCAGTGAGACTAAGGACAGGGGTAGGCTCTTC	CASSETKDRGRLF
TRBJ2-3	NA	TRBV28	NA	TGTGCCAGCAGTCAGGGCCAATTCAGTACGCAGTATTTT	CASSQGQFSTQYF
TRBJ1-5	once	TRBV4-2	TRBD1	TGTGCCAGCAGCCAAGGGGAGGGGTCGGGACAGTCTAGCAATCAGCCTCAGCATTTT	CASSQGEGSGQSSNQPQHF
TRBJ2-3	NA	TRBV10-1	NA	TGCGCCAGCAGTGGGGAGCGGGACACAGATAGTCAGTATTTT	CASSGERDTDSQYF
TRBJ2-7	many	TRBV28	NA	TGTGCCAGCAGCAATTCCCACGAGCAGTACTTC	CASSNSHEQYF
TRBJ2-1	NA	TRBV28	TRBD2	TGTGCCAGCAGATCTCAAGCGGGAGTATACAATGAGCGGTTCTTC	CASRSQAGVYNERFF
TRBJ2-2	few	TRBV10-3	NA	TGTGCCATCAGTGGGTTCGAAGCCAGGCCAGATACCGGGGAGCTGTTTTTT	CAISGFEARPDTGELFF
TRBJ1-6	NA	TRBV6-5	NA	TGTGCCAGCAGTTACGGCGGTACAAATTCACTCCTCCACTTT	CASSYGGTNSLLHF
TRBJ2-7	NA	TRBV29-1	NA	TGCAGCGCGGATTGGGATAATCACGAGCAGTACTTC	CSADWDNHEQYF
TRBJ2-3	many	TRBV28	NA	TGTGCCAGCAGTTTCTCGGATACGCAGTATTTT	CASSFSDTQYF
TRBJ1-4	NA	TRBV12-3/TRBV12-4	NA	TGTGTCGGGGGGGCAGTAACTAATGAAAAACTGTTTTTT	CVGGAVTNEKLFF
TRBJ2-5	NA	TRBV5-4	TRBD1	TGTGCCTGCAGCCGGGACAGGGAACAGACCCAATACTTC	CACSRDREQTQYF
TRBJ2-1	NA	TRBV11-1	TRBD2	TGTGCCAGCAGCTTAGGGCGGGGGACGGATGAGCAGTTCTTC	CASSLGRGTDEQFF